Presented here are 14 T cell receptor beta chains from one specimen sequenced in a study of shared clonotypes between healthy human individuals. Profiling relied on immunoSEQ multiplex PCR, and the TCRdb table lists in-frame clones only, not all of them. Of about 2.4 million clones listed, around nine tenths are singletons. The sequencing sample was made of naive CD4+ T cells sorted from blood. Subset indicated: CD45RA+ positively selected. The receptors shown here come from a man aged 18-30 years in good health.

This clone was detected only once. The CDR3 here is CASSPGQGVTPLHF. The CDR3 bases are TGTGCCAGTTCGCCGGGACAGGGGGTTACACCCCTCCACTTT. The chain couples TRBV18 to TRBJ1-6; 11 nucleotides agree with TRBD1. The CDR3 loop spans 14 amino acids. The V gene's germline CDR1 is KGHSH and CDR2 LQKENI. Trimming took 9 bases from V and 11 from J; bases not matched to a gene: 9. Full variable domain (rest looked up from reference TRBV18 and TRBJ1-6): NAGVMQNPRHLVRRRGQEARLRCSPMKGHSHVYWYRQLPEEGLKFMVYLQKENIIDESGMPKERFSAEFPKEGPSILRIQQVVRGDSAAYFCASSPGQGVTPLHFGNGTRLTVT.

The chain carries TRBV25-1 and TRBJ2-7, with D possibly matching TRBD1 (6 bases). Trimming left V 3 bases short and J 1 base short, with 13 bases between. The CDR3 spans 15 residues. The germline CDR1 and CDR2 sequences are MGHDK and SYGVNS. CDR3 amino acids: CASSDRQARSYEQYF. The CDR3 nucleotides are TGTGCCAGCAGTGACCGACAGGCACGGTCCTACGAGCAGTACTTC.

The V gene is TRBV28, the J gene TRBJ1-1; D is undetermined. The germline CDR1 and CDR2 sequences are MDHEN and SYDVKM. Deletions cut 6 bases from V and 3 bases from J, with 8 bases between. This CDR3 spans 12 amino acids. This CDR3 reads CASRPEHTEAFF. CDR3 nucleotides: TGTGCCAGCAGGCCCGAACACACTGAAGCTTTCTTT.

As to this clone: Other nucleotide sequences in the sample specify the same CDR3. The CDR3 loop reads CAWSLNTEAFF. CDR3 bases: TGTGCCTGGAGCCTGAACACTGAAGCTTTCTTT. This sequence joins TRBV30 and TRBJ1-1; D is unresolved. V dropped 3 bases and J dropped 0 bases, with 2 bases sitting between them. The length of the CDR3 is 11 residues. CDR1 and CDR2 (germline): GTSNPN, SVGIG (reference sequence).

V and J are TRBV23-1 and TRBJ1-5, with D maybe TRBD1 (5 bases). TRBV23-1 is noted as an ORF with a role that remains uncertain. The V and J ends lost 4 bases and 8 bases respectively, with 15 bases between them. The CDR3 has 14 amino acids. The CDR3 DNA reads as TGCGCCAGCAGTCCCAAGGACACGAAAGAGCCCCAGCATTTT. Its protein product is CASSPKDTKEPQHF.

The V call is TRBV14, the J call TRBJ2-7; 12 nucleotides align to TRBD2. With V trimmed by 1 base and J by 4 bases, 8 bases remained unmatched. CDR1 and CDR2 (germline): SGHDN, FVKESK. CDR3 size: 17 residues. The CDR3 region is CASSQVATSGSRYEQYF. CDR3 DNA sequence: TGTGCCAGCAGCCAAGTCGCGACTAGCGGGAGTAGGTACGAGCAGTACTTC.

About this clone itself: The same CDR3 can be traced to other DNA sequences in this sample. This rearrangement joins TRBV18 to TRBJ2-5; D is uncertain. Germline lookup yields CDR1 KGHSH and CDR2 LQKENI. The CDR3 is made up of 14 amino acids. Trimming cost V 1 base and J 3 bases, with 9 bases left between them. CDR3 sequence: CASSPLAAEETQYF. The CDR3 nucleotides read TGTGCCAGCTCACCACTCGCAGCCGAAGAGACCCAGTACTTC.

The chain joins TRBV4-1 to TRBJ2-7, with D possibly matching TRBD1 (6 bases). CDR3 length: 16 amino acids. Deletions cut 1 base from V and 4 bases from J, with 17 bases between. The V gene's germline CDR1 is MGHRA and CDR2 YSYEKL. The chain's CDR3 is CASSQGGTGKRYEQYF. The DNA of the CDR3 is TGCGCCAGCAGCCAAGGAGGCACAGGGAAAAGGTACGAGCAGTACTTC.

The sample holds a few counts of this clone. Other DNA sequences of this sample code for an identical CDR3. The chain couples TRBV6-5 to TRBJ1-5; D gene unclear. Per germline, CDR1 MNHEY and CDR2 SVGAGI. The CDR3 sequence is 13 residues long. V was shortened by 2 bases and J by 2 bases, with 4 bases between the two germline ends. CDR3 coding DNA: TGTGCCAGCAGTTACGGCGGCAATCAGCCCCAGCATTTT. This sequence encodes CASSYGGNQPQHF.

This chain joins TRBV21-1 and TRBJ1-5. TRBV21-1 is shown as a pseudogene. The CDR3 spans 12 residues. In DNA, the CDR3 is TGTGCCACCGGGAAAAACAATCAGCCCCAGCATTTT. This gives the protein CATGKNNQPQHF.

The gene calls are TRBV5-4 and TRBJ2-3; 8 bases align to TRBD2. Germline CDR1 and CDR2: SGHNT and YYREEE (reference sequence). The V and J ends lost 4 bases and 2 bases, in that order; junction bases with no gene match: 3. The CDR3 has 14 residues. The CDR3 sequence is CASSLGGATDTQYF. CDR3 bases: TGTGCCAGCAGCCTCGGGGGGGCCACAGATACGCAGTATTTT.

As DNA, the CDR3 is TGCGCCAGCAGTGGTCCCGGGGTTCGGAAGCCCCAGCATTTT. Translating gives CASSGPGVRKPQHF. The rearrangement links TRBV10-1 to TRBJ1-5; no clear D gene. This CDR3 region has 14 residues. The germline CDR1 and CDR2 sequences are WNHNN and SYGVQD (reference sequence). V was pared by 4 bases and J by 8 bases, with 15 bases between.

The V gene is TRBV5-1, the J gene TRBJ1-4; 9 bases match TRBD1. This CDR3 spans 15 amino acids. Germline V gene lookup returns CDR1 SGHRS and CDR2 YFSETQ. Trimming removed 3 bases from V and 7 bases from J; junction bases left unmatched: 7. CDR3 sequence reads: CASSWSGQGGEKLFF. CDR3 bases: TGCGCCAGCAGCTGGTCGGGACAGGGTGGTGAAAAACTGTTTTTT.

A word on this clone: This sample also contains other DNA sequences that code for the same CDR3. CDR3 bases: TGTGCCAGCAGTTCATATAACACCGGGGAGCTGTTTTTT. Amino acids: CASSSYNTGELFF. The chain recombines TRBV7-2 with TRBJ2-2; D unclear. This CDR3 is 13 amino acids long. V gave up 6 bases and J gave up 2 bases, with 7 bases separating them. The germline V gene encodes CDR1 SGHTA and CDR2 FQGNSA.